The T cell receptor beta chain described here comes from a study of T cells after yellow fever vaccination. This CDR3 comprises 16 residues. Per the germline V gene, CDR1 is LNHDA and CDR2 is SQIVND (reference sequence). The germline V and J ends were trimmed by 3 bases and 0 bases, with 11 bases remaining between them. There are a few counts of this clonotype. TCRdb itself ran the 5' RACE reads through MiXCR, one entry per CDR3 protein. The table records roughly 500,000 distinct CDR3 sequences, roughly 19% of them present only once. J is TRBJ2-2 and V is TRBV19, with D uncertain. The input for sequencing was PBMCs, taken 15 days after the yellow fever booster vaccination. This TCR came from a man younger than 45 who received the YFV17D yellow fever vaccine. CDR3 residues: CASSMTPAANTGELFF. CDR3 nucleotide sequence: TGTGCCAGTAGTATGACACCTGCCGCGAACACCGGGGAGCTGTTTTTT.